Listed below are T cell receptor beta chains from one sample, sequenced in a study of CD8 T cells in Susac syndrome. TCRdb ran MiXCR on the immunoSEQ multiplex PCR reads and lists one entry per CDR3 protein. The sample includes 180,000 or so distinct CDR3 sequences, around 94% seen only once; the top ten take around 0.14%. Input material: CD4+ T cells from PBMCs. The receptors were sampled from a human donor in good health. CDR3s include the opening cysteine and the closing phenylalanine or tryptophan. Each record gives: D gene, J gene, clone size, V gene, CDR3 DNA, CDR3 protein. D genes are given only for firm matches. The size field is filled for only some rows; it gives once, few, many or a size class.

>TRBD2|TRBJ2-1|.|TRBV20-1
TGCAGTGCTAGAGAGACTAGCGGGGGTTTGCGTGAGCAGTTCTTC
CSARETSGGLREQFF
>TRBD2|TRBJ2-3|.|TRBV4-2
TGTGCCAGCAGCCAAGACATGCGGGGGGCTGGAGATACGCAGTATTTT
CASSQDMRGAGDTQYF
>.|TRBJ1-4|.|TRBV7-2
TGTGCCAGCAGCTTAGGATACAGTAATGAAAAACTGTTTTTT
CASSLGYSNEKLFF
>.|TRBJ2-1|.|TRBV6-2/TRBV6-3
TGTGCCAGCAGGCCACAGTGGTCAGAGCAGTTCTTC
CASRPQWSEQFF
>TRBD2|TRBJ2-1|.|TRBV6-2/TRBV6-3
TGTGCCAGCAGTGGTGGGACTAGAAGGCCTGAGCAGTTCTTC
CASSGGTRRPEQFF
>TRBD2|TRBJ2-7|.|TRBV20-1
TGCAGTGCTAGAGGACCTCAGCGGGGGAAGGACGAGCAGTACTTC
CSARGPQRGKDEQYF
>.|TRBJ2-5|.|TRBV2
TGTGCCAGCAGCAGTACTCGGTTACAAGAGACCCAGTACTTC
CASSSTRLQETQYF
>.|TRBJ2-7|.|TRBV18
TGTGCCAGCTCACCACAGGACGGACACGAGCAGTACTTC
CASSPQDGHEQYF
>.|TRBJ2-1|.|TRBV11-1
TGTGCCAGCAGCTTAGTTGCCGGCTACAATGAGCAGTTCTTC
CASSLVAGYNEQFF
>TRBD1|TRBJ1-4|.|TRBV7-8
TGTGCCAGCAGCTCGGCCTACAGGGGGCATCAGGCAAAACTGTTTTTT
CASSSAYRGHQAKLFF
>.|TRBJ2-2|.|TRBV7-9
TGTGCCGTATCAGGCGGGGAGCTGTTTTTT
CAVSGGELFF
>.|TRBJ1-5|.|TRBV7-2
TGTGCCAGCAGCTTAGAGGGACTGAACAATCAGCCCCAGCATTTT
CASSLEGLNNQPQHF
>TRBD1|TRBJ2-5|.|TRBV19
TGTGCCAGTAGTATTGACAGGGGTGAGACCCAGTACTTC
CASSIDRGETQYF
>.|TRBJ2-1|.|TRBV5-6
TGTGCCAGCAGCTTGGGTGTGGGTTTTGAAGGTGAGCAGTTCTTC
CASSLGVGFEGEQFF
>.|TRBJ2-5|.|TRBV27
TGTGCCAGCAGTTTAAGGGTACAAGAGACCCAGTACTTC
CASSLRVQETQYF
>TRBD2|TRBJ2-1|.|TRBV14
TGTGCCAGCAGCCCGACATTAGCGGGTGTCCAGTTCTTC
CASSPTLAGVQFF
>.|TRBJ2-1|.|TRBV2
TGTGCCAGCAGCAGCAATGAGCAGTTCTTC
CASSSNEQFF
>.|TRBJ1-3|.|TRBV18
TGTGCCAGCTCACCGGGGGGAAGCTCTGGAAACACCATATATTTT
CASSPGGSSGNTIYF
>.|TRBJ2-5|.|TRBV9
TGTGCCAGCACCACTGGGCCGGTCGGAGAGACCCAGTACTTC
CASTTGPVGETQYF
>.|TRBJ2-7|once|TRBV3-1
TGTGCCAGCAGCTCAAGCCTCGGGGTTGGGCAGTACTTC
CASSSSLGVGQYF
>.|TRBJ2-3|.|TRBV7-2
TGTGCCAGCAGCTTAGGGCGGGCCACAGATACGCAGTATTTT
CASSLGRATDTQYF
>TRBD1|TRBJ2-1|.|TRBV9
TGTGCCAGCAGCGGAGACAGGGCCTACAATGAGCAGTTCTTC
CASSGDRAYNEQFF
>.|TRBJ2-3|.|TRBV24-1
TGTGCCACCAGTGATCCGGACAGCACAGATACGCAGTATTTT
CATSDPDSTDTQYF
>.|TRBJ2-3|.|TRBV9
TGTGCCAGCAGCGCAAGGGGAGCCCCACCAGATACGCAGTATTTT
CASSARGAPPDTQYF
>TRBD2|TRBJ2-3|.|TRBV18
TGTGCCAGCTCACCATACGGGGGGGACGCAGATACGCAGTATTTT
CASSPYGGDADTQYF
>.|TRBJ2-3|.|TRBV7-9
TGTGCCAGCAGCTTAGCGACGGCAGATACGCAGTATTTT
CASSLATADTQYF
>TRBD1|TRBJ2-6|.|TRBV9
TGTGCCAGCAGCGGCCGGGACAGGGCTTTCTCTGGGGCCAACGTCCTGACTTTC
CASSGRDRAFSGANVLTF